This TCR beta chain came from a study of T cell responses to AZD1222 COVID-19 vaccine. Here immunoSEQ multiplex PCR was the method, and the copy in TCRdb shows in-frame clones only, minus some. This sample has 150,000 to 200,000 clones, with 85% to 95% found just once. The sequence was collected from an adult in good health. The specimen was peripheral blood, collected on day 0 of AZD1222 vaccination.

CDR3: CASSRTGGTGELFF. The CDR3 coding sequence is TGTGCCAGCAGCCGGACAGGGGGCACCGGGGAGCTGTTTTTT. The V and J genes are TRBV3-1 (or the pseudogene TRBV3-2) and TRBJ2-2; the match to TRBD1 covers 10 bases. Trimming cost V 4 bases and J 4 bases; bases outside gene matches: 0. Germline V gene data show CDR1 as LGHDT and CDR2 as YNNKEL (reference sequence). The CDR3 consists of 14 residues.